These 16 T cell receptor beta chains came from one sample sequenced in a study of graft-versus-host responses after intestinal transplantation. Repertoires were generated with immunoSEQ multiplex PCR, while TCRdb's copy carries only in-frame clones and drops some. The profile shows 45,000 or so clones, over 75% of them singletons. Sequenced material: PBMCs, taken 524 days after transplant. These receptors all come from a human patient who received an intestinal transplant, so some T cells may come from the graft donor.

The V call is TRBV27, the J call TRBJ1-2, with unresolved D. This CDR3 contains 14 residues. The germline CDR1 and CDR2 sequences are MNHEY and SMNVEV (reference sequence). V was trimmed by 3 bases and J by 0 bases, leaving 8 bases between them. The CDR3 DNA is TGTGCCAGCAGTTTCAGATCAGCTAACTATGGCTACACCTTC. Residues: CASSFRSANYGYTF.

The chain carries TRBV6-5 and TRBJ1-5, with TRBD1 as a possible D gene (6 bases). With 6 bases removed from V and 7 bases from J, the gap between germline ends came to 19 bases. This CDR3 contains 15 residues. The germline V gene encodes CDR1 MNHEY and CDR2 SVGAGI. Written as DNA, the CDR3 is TGTGCCAGCAGAGTTATCGGGGGGCGCTCCCAGCCCCAGCATTTT. This gives the protein CASRVIGGRSQPQHF.

The chain uses TRBV30 and TRBJ1-2; the D is unclear. CDR1 GTSNPN and CDR2 SVGIG come from the germline V gene (reference sequence). V was pared by 1 base and J by 6 bases, with 9 bases between. The CDR3 runs 12 residues. The CDR3 loop is CAWSGQKNGYTF. The CDR3 DNA sequence: TGTGCCTGGAGTGGCCAAAAGAATGGCTACACCTTC.

The chain combines TRBV15 with TRBJ2-3, with TRBD1 identical over 8 bases. V was clipped by 2 bases and J by 2 bases; unmatched bases: 6. CDR1 is LNHNV and CDR2 is YYDKDF in the germline V gene (reference sequence). This CDR3 contains 16 residues. The CDR3 DNA reads as TGTGCCACCAGCAGATCCAGGGGGCGGGTCACAGATACGCAGTATTTT. Translating it yields CATSRSRGRVTDTQYF. The full variable domain, rest sourced from reference TRBV15 and TRBJ2-3, is DAMVIQNPRYQVTQFGKPVTLSCSQTLNHNVMYWYQQKSSQAPKLLFHYYDKDFNNEADTPDNFQSRRPNTSFCFLDIRSPGLGDTAMYLCATSRSRGRVTDTQYFGPGTRLTVL.

This chain connects TRBV19 to TRBJ2-1, with 10 bases lining up with TRBD2. Germline V CDR1 and CDR2: LNHDA, SQIVND (reference sequence). V lost 2 bases and J lost 9; bases outside the gene matches: 4. CDR3 length: 14 residues. The CDR3 DNA reads TGTGCCAGTAGTATAATCCCTAGCGGGAGTGAGCAGTTCTTC. It yields the protein CASSIIPSGSEQFF.

The chain links TRBV23-1 to TRBJ1-5; 10 nucleotides agree with TRBD1. TRBV23-1 is known as an ORF, though its function is uncertain. The V segment lost 6 bases and the J segment 5 bases; nucleotides outside the gene matches: 1. CDR3 length equals 13 residues. CDR3 coding DNA: TGCGCCAGCAGGACAGGGGGCGATCAGCCCCAGCATTTT. Its protein is CASRTGGDQPQHF.

To note about this clone: At the DNA level, this CDR3 is encoded by other sequences in the same sample as well. This chain links TRBV19 with TRBJ2-1; possible D gene TRBD2, 5 bases. V was shortened by 4 bases and J by 1 base, with 17 bases between the two germline ends. The CDR3 covers 17 residues. Germline V gives CDR1 LNHDA, CDR2 SQIVND (reference sequence). In DNA, the CDR3 is TGTGCCAGTAGTACGGATCCGAAGAGAGGGTCCTACAATGAGCAGTTCTTC. It translates to CASSTDPKRGSYNEQFF.

This CDR3 reads CASSEGPNTGELFF. CDR3 in DNA: TGTGCCAGCAGTGAAGGCCCCAACACCGGGGAGCTGTTTTTT. The chain combines TRBV2 with TRBJ2-2, with D uncertain. Germline-derived CDR1 and CDR2 are SNHLY and FYNNEI. This CDR3 comprises 14 residues. V dropped 1 base and J dropped 2 bases, with 5 bases sitting between them.

The chain carries TRBV6-5 and TRBJ2-5; tentatively, D is TRBD2 (6 bases). With 4 bases removed from V and 2 bases from J, the gap between germline ends came to 8 bases. Germline V gives CDR1 MNHEY, CDR2 SVGAGI. The CDR3 has 13 amino acids. CDR3 region: CASSSGTQETQYF. CDR3 nucleotide sequence: TGTGCCAGCAGTTCAGGGACTCAAGAGACCCAGTACTTC.

J is TRBJ2-1 and V is TRBV19, with D possibly called TRBD1 or TRBD2 (5 bases each). The V gene lost 6 bases and the J gene lost 6 bases, with 15 bases spanning the gap. This CDR3 has 14 amino acids. Germline CDR1 is LNHDA and CDR2 is SQIVND (reference sequence). The chain's CDR3 is CASSGDVPGNEQFF. The CDR3 DNA reads TGTGCCAGTAGCGGGGACGTGCCTGGCAATGAGCAGTTCTTC.

This rearrangement joins TRBV19 to TRBJ2-1; 14 bases line up with TRBD2. The CDR3 spans 14 residues. Germline CDR1 is LNHDA and CDR2 is SQIVND (reference sequence). With 4 bases clipped from V and 9 bases from J, the junction kept 2 bases outside the gene matches. The CDR3 sequence: CASSTGLAGVEQFF. The DNA of the CDR3 is TGTGCCAGTAGTACGGGACTAGCGGGAGTTGAGCAGTTCTTC.

V and J are TRBV11-2 and TRBJ2-3; D is uncertain. V was pared by 1 base and J by 3 bases, with 2 bases between. This CDR3 comprises 12 residues. Germline CDR1 SGHAT, CDR2 FQNNGV. The CDR3 region has the DNA TGTGCCAGCAGCTTAGTAACAGATACGCAGTATTTT. Residues: CASSLVTDTQYF. Drawing the rest from reference TRBV11-2 and TRBJ2-3, the complete variable domain is EAGVAQSPRYKIIEKRQSVAFWCNPISGHATLYWYQQILGQGPKLLIQFQNNGVVDDSQLPKDRFSAERLKGVDSTLKIQPAKLEDSAVYLCASSLVTDTQYFGPGTRLTVL.

The chain recombines TRBV28 with TRBJ1-1; tentatively, D is TRBD1 (6 bases). This CDR3 region has 14 residues. Germline V gene sequence: CDR1 MDHEN, CDR2 SYDVKM. Deletions cut 7 bases from V and 4 bases from J, with 16 bases between. The CDR3 nucleotides read TGTGCCAGCACGACAGGATGGGACGGCACTGAAGCTTTCTTT. Its translation is CASTTGWDGTEAFF.

This rearrangement joins TRBV27 to TRBJ2-6, with D possibly TRBD1 on 6 matching bases. In germline, CDR1 is MNHEY, CDR2 SMNVEV (reference sequence). Trimming pared 4 bases from V and 5 bases from J, leaving 15 bases between. This CDR3 comprises 16 residues. CDR3: CASSSAEGHRANVLTF. In DNA, the CDR3 is TGTGCCAGCAGTTCGGCTGAGGGACACCGGGCCAACGTCCTGACTTTC.

CDR3 amino acids: CAISERASGPSTDTQYF. CDR3 in DNA: TGTGCCATCAGTGAGAGAGCGTCAGGACCTAGCACAGATACGCAGTATTTT. The V gene is TRBV10-3, the J gene TRBJ2-3, with no clear D. CDR1 is ENHRY, CDR2 SYGVKD, per germline. The CDR3 has 17 residues. The ends were cut back, 2 bases at V and 0 bases at J, with 15 bases in the middle.

This chain connects TRBV28 to TRBJ2-4, with D perhaps matching TRBD2 (7 bases). CDR1 and CDR2 from the germline V gene are MDHEN and SYDVKM. The CDR3 has 16 amino acids. Trimming cost V 4 bases and J 0 bases, with 13 bases left between them. The CDR3 is CASSSQGREAKNIQYF. CDR3 DNA: TGTGCCAGCAGTTCTCAGGGGAGGGAAGCCAAAAACATTCAGTACTTC.